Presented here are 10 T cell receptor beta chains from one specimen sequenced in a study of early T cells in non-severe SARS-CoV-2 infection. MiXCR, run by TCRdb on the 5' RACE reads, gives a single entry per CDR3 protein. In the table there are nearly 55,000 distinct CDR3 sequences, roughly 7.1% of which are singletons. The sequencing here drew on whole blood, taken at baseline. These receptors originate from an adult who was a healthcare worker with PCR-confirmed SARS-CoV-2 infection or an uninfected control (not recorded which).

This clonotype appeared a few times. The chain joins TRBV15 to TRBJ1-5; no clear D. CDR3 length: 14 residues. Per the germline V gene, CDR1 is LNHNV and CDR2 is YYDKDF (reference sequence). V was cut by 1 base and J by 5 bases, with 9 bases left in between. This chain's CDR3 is CATSRGGTDQPQHF. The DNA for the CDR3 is TGTGCCACCAGCAGAGGAGGAACGGATCAGCCCCAGCATTTT.

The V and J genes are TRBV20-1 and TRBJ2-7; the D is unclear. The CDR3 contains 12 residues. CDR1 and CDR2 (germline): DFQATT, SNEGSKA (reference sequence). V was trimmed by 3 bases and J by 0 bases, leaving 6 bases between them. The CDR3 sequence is CSARSDSYEQYF. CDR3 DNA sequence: TGCAGTGCTAGGTCCGACTCCTACGAGCAGTACTTC.

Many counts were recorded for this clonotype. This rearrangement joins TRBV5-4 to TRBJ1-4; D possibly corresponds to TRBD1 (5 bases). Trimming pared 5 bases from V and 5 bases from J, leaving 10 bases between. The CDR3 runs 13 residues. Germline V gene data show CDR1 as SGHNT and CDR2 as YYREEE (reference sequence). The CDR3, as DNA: TGTGCCAGCAGTCGGGGGGGAAATGAAAAACTGTTTTTT. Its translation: CASSRGGNEKLFF.

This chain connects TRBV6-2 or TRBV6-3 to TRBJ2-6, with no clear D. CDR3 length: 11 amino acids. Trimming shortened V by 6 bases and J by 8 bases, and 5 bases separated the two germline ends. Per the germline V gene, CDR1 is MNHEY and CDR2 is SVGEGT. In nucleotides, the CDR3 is TGTGCCAGCAGCGTTACCAACGTCCTGACTTTC. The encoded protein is CASSVTNVLTF.

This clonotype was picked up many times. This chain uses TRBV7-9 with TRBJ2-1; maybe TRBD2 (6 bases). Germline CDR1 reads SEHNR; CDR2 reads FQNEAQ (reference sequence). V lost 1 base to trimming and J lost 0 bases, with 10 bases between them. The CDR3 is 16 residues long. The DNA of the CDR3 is TGTGCCAGCAGCTTAGGGGCTAGCGTCTCCTACAATGAGCAGTTCTTC. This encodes CASSLGASVSYNEQFF.

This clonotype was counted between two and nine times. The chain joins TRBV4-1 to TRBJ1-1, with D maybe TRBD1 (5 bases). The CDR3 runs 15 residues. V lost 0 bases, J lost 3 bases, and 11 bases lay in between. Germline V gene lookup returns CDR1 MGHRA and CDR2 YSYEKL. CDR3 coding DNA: TGCGCCAGCAGCCAAGATAGTCAGGGTGACACTGAAGCTTTCTTT. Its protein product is CASSQDSQGDTEAFF.

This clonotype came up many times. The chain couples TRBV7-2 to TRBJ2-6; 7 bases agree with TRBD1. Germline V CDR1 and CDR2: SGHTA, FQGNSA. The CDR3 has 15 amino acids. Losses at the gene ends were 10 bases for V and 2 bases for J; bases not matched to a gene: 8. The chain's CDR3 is CAKGSDRAGANVLTF. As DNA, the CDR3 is TGTGCCAAAGGGAGCGACAGGGCTGGGGCCAACGTCCTGACTTTC. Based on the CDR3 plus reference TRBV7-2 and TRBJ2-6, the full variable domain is GAGVSQSPSNKVTEKGKDVELRCDPISGHTALYWYRQSLGQGLEFLIYFQGNSAPDKSGLPSDRFSAERTGGSVSTLTIQRTQQEDSAVYLCAKGSDRAGANVLTFGAGSRLTVL.

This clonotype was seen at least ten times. The CDR3 loop is CASSQEPPGQRSYEQYF. In DNA form, the CDR3 reads TGTGCCAGCAGCCAAGAACCTCCGGGACAGAGATCCTACGAGCAGTACTTC. V gene TRBV4-2 combines with J gene TRBJ2-7; 7 nucleotides agree with TRBD1. Germline CDR1 and CDR2: LGHNA and YNFKEQ. This CDR3 spans 17 amino acids. J gave up 1 base and V 0 bases, and 9 bases lay outside the gene matches.

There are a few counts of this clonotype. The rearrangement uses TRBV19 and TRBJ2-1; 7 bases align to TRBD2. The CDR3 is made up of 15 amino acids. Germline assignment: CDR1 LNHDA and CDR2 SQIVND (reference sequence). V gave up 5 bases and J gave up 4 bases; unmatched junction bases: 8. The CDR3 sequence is CASSVGGGAYNEQFF. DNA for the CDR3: TGTGCCAGTAGTGTTGGGGGAGGGGCTTACAATGAGCAGTTCTTC.

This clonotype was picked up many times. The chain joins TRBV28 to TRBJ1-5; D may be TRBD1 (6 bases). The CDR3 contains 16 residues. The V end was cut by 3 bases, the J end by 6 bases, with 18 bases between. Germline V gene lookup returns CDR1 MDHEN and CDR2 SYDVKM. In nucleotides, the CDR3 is TGTGCCAGCAGTTTGGGACAAGGGGGAGGGCGTCAGCCCCAGCATTTT. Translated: CASSLGQGGGRQPQHF.